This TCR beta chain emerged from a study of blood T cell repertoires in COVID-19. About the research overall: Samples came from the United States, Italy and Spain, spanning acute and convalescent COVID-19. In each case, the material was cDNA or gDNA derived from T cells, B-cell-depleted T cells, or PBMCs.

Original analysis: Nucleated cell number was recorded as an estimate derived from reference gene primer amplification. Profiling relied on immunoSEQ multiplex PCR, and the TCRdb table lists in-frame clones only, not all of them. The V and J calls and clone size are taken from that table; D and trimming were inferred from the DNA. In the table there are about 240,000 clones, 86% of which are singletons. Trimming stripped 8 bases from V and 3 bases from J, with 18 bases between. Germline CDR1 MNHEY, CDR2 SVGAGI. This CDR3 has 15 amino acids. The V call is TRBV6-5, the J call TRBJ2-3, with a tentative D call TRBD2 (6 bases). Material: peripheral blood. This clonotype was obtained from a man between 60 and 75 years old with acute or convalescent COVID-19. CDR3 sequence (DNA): TGTGCCAGCGCACCAGGAGGGAGAATTACAGATACGCAGTATTTT. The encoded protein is CASAPGGRITDTQYF.